This T cell receptor (beta chain) was recorded in a study of OX40 agonist ivuxolimab in advanced cancers. Points from the study as a whole: Low levels of normalized T-cell clonal expansion also appeared in some nonresponders.

Assay used: immunoSEQ multiplex PCR; TCRdb lists only in-frame clones, some missing. The profile shows approximately 82,000 clones, about 83% of them singletons. About this clone itself: As yet, its antigen is unknown.

The material was CD4+ or CD8+ T cells sorted from blood, obtained in a trial of the OX40 agonist ivuxolimab. The clonotype originates from an adult with an advanced solid tumor such as melanoma, head and neck, liver or kidney cancer.

Written as DNA, the CDR3 is TGCGCCAGCAGCTTGGGTGGGCTCGGAAACACCATATATTTT. Translating gives CASSLGGLGNTIYF. The V gene is TRBV5-1, the J gene TRBJ1-3; D gene uncertain. The CDR3 has 14 residues. Germline values: CDR1 SGHRS, CDR2 YFSETQ. Between the trimmed V and J ends, which lost 0 bases and 4 bases, there was a span of 8 bases.